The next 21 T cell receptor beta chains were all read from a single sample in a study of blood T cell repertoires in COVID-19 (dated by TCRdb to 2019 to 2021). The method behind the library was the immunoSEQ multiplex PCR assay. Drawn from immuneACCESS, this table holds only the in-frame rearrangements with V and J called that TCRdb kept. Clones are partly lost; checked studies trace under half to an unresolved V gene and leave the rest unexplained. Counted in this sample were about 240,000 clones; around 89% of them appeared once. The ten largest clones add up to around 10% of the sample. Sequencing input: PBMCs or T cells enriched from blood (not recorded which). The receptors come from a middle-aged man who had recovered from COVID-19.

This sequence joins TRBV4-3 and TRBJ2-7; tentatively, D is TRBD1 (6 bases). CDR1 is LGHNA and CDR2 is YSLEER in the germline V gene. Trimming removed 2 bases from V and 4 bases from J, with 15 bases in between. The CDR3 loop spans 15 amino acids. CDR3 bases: TGCGCCAGCAGCCAACAGCAGGGGCCTTTATACGAGCAGTACTTC. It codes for CASSQQQGPLYEQYF.

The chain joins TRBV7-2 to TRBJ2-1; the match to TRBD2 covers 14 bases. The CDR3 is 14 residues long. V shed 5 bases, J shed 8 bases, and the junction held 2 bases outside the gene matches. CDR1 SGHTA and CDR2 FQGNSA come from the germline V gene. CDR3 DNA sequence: TGTGCCAGCAGCCCGGGACTAGCGGGGGATGAGCAGTTCTTC. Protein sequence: CASSPGLAGDEQFF.

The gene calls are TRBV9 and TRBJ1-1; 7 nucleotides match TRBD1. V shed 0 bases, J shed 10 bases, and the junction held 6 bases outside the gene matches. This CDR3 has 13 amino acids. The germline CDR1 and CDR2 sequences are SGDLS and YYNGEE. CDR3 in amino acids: CASSVGEGAAAFF. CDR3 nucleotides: TGTGCCAGCAGCGTAGGAGAGGGGGCGGCAGCTTTCTTT.

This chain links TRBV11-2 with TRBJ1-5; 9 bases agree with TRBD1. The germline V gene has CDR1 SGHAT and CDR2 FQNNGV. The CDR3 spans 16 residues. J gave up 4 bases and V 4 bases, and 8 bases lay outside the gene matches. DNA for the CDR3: TGTGCCAGCAGCTCCGGGCCGGACAGGGGAAATCAGCCCCAGCATTTT. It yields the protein CASSSGPDRGNQPQHF.

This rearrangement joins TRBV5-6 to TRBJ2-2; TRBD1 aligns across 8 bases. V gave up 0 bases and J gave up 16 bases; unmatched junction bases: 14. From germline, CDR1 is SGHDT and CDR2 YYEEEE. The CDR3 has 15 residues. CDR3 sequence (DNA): TGTGCCAGCAGCTTGGGCGGGACAGGAACGGCCAAGGGGTTTTTT. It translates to CASSLGGTGTAKGFF.

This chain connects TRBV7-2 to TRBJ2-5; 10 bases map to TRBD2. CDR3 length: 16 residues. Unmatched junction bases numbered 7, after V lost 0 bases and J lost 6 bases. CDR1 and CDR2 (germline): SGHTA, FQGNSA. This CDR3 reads CASSLAPAGGVKTQYF. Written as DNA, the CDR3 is TGTGCCAGCAGCTTAGCCCCAGCGGGAGGGGTTAAGACCCAGTACTTC.

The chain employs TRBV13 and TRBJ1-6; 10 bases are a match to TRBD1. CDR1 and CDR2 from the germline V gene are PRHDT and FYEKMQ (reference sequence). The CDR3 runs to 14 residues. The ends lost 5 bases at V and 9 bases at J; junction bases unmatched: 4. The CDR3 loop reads CASSIRDRGSPLHF. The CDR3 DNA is TGTGCCAGCAGCATAAGGGACAGGGGTTCACCCCTCCACTTT.

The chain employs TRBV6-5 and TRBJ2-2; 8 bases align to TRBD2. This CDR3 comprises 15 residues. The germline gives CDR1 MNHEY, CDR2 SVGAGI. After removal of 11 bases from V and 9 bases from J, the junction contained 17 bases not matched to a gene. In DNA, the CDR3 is TGTGCCGTCAGAGATAACAGCGGGGGTGATCGGGAGCTGTTTTTT. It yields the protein CAVRDNSGGDRELFF.

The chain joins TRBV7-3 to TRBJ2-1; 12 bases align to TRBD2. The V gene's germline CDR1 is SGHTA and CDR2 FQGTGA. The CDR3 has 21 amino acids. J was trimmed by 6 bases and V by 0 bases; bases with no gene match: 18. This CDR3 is CASSLTPTSGSLGQTPNEQFF. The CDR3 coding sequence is TGTGCCAGCAGCTTAACTCCGACTAGCGGGAGTTTGGGTCAGACGCCCAATGAGCAGTTCTTC. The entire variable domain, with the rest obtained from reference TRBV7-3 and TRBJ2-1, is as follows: GAGVSQTPSNKVTEKGKYVELRCDPISGHTALYWYRQSLGQGPEFLIYFQGTGAADDSGLPNDRFFAVRPEGSVSTLKIQRTERGDSAVYLCASSLTPTSGSLGQTPNEQFFGPGTRLTVL.

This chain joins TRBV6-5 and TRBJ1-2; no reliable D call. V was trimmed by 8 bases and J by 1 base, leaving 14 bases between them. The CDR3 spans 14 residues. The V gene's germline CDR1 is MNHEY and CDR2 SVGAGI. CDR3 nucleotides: TGTGCCAGCGCTGAGAACGAAATTAACTATGGCTACACCTTC. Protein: CASAENEINYGYTF.

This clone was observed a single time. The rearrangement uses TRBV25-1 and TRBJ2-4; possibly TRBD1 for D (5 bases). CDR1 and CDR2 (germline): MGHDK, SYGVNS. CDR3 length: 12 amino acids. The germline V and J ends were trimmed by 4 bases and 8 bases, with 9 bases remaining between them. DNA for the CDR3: TGTGCCAGCAGTGCCAGGGCTGACATTCAGTACTTC. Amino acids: CASSARADIQYF. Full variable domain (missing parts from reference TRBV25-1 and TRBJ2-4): EADIYQTPRYLVIGTGKKITLECSQTMGHDKMYWYQQDPGMELHLIHYSYGVNSTEKGDLSSESTVSRIRTEHFPLTLESARPSHTSQYLCASSARADIQYFGAGTRLSVL.

The CDR3 protein is CASSSTGGRSDTQYF. CDR3 DNA sequence: TGTGCCAGCAGCTCAACAGGGGGCAGGTCGGATACGCAGTATTTT. The J gene is TRBJ2-3, the V gene TRBV7-9, with 9 positions matching TRBD1. Trimming cost V 4 bases and J 6 bases; bases outside gene matches: 8. CDR3 length: 15 residues. CDR1 is SEHNR and CDR2 is FQNEAQ in the germline V gene (reference sequence).

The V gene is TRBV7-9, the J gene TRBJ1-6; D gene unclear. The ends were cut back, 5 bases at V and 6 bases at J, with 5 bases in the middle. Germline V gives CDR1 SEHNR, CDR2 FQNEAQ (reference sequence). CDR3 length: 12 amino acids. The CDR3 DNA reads TGTGCCAGCAGCCCCCTTAATTCACCCCTCCACTTT. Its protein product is CASSPLNSPLHF. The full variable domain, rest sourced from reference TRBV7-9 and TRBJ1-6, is DTGVSQNPRHKITKRGQNVTFRCDPISEHNRLYWYRQTLGQGPEFLTYFQNEAQLEKSRLLSDRFSAERPKGSFSTLEIQRTEQGDSAMYLCASSPLNSPLHFGNGTRLTVT.

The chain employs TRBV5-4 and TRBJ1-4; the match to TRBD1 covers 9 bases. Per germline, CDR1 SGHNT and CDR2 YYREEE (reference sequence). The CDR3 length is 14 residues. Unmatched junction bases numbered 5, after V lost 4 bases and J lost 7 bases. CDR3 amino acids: CASSPDRGSEKLFF. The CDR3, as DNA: TGTGCCAGCAGCCCGGACAGGGGAAGTGAAAAACTGTTTTTT.

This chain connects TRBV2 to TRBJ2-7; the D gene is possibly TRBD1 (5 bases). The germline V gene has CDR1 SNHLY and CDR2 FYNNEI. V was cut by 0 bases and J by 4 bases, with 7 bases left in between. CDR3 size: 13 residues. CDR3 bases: TGTGCCAGCAGTGAAGCGCCAGGGTACGAGCAGTACTTC. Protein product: CASSEAPGYEQYF. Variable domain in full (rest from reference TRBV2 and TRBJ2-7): EPEVTQTPSHQVTQMGQEVILRCVPISNHLYFYWYRQILGQKVEFLVSFYNNEISEKSEIFDDQFSVERPDGSNFTLKIRSTKLEDSAMYFCASSEAPGYEQYFGPGTRLTVT.

Here the CDR3 reads CASSVQGQANTGELFF. DNA for the CDR3: TGTGCCAGCAGCGTACAGGGGCAGGCGAACACCGGGGAGCTGTTTTTT. V is TRBV9 and J is TRBJ2-2; D perhaps matches TRBD1 (6 bases). V was cut by 1 base and J by 0 bases, with 10 bases left in between. There are 16 residues in the CDR3. Per germline, CDR1 SGDLS and CDR2 YYNGEE.

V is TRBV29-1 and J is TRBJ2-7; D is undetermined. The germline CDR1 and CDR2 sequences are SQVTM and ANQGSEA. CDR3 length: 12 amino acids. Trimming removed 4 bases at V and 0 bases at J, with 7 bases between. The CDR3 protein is CSVGTNSYEQYF. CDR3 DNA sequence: TGCAGCGTTGGCACTAACTCCTACGAGCAGTACTTC.

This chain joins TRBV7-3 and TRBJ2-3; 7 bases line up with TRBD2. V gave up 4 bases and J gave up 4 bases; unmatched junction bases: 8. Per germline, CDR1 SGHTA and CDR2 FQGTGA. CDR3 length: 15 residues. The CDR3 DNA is TGTGCCAGCAGCTCGGGGGGATTAGCAGCAGATACGCAGTATTTT. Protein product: CASSSGGLAADTQYF.

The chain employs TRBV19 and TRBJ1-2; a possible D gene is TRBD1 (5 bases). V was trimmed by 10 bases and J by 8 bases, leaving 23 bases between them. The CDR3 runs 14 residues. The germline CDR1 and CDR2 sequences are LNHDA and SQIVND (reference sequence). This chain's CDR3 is CATNAGYWSDGYTF. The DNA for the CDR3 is TGTGCCACCAACGCAGGGTATTGGAGCGACGGCTACACCTTC.

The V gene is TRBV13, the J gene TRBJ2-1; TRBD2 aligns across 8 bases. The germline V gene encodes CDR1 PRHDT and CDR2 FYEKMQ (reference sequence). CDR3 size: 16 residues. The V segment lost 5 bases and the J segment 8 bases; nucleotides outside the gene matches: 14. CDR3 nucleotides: TGTGCCAGCAGCATGCTCCGGGGGGGGAGGATCGATGAGCAGTTCTTC. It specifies CASSMLRGGRIDEQFF.

The CDR3 nucleotides read TGTGCCAGCAGCTTAACGGCACTAGCGGGAGACTTAGATACGCAGTATTTT. Translated: CASSLTALAGDLDTQYF. V gene TRBV7-3 combines with J gene TRBJ2-3, with 11 positions matching TRBD2. Germline assignment: CDR1 SGHTA and CDR2 FQGTGA. The CDR3 has 17 amino acids. J gave up 5 bases and V 0 bases, and 7 bases lay outside the gene matches.